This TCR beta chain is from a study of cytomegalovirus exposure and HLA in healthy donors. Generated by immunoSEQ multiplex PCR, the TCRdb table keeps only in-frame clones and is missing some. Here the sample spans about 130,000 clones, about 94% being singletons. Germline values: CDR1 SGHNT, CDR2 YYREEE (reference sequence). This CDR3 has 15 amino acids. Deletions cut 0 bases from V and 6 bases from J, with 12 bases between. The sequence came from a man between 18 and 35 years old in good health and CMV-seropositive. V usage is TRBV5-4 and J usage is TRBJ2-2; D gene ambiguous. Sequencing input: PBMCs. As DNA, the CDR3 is TGTGCCAGCAGCTTGGCCACAGTCTCGGCCGGGGAGCTGTTTTTT. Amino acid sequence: CASSLATVSAGELFF.